The clone carrying this TCR beta chain was picked up one time. This sample is part of a study of shared clonotypes between healthy human individuals. Study-wide background: A couple of women and three men aged 18 to 49 served as donors.

Method: immunoSEQ multiplex PCR; TCRdb's copy keeps in-frame clones and lacks some. The sample consists of fewer than 1.6 million clones, about 98.5% of them appearing once. The sequenced sample consisted of naive CD4+ T cells sorted from blood. As for subset: CD45RA+ positively selected. The sequence came from a man aged 30-40 years in good health.

The CDR3 DNA follows: TGTGCCAGCAGCGTAGGGACAGCCACAACTAATGAAAAACTGTTTTTT. It yields the protein CASSVGTATTNEKLFF. The chain is built from TRBV9 and TRBJ1-4, with D perhaps TRBD1 (6 bases). The V end was cut by 0 bases, the J end by 0 bases, with 9 bases between. CDR1 is SGDLS and CDR2 is YYNGEE in the germline V gene. The CDR3 is 16 residues long. The complete variable domain, with remaining parts taken from reference TRBV9 and TRBJ1-4, reads DSGVTQTPKHLITATGQRVTLRCSPRSGDLSVYWYQQSLDQGLQFLIQYYNGEERAKGNILERFSAQQFPDLHSELNLSSLELGDSALYFCASSVGTATTNEKLFFGSGTQLSVL.